This TCR beta chain was found in a study of PD-1 blockade in classical Hodgkin lymphoma. Notes on the study in general: TCR diversity rose significantly by C4D1 in CD4+ but not CD8+ cells. Reported baseline diversity: healthy donors highest, relapsed/refractory patients lowest.

Regarding time point: cycle 4 day 1 (C4D1), after 5 to 7 weeks of nivolumab. In every patient, relapse followed autologous stem cell transplantation, while exposure to brentuximab vedotin differed. Unmatched junction bases numbered 7, after V lost 5 bases and J lost 6 bases. Germline CDR1 reads SNHLY; CDR2 reads FYNNEI. The CDR3 totals 14 residues. Note on this clone: The antigen remains undetermined.

The data were produced by immunoSEQ multiplex PCR, yet TCRdb's version contains in-frame clones alone and is incomplete. The data show 90,000 to 110,000 clones, with more than 70% seen just once and roughly 19% held by the top ten. V is TRBV2 and J is TRBJ1-2; TRBD1 agrees at 9 bases. This TCR came from a human donor with classical Hodgkin lymphoma. Sequenced material: peripheral blood mononuclear cells (PBMCs), taken before the fourth cycle of nivolumab. This CDR3 reads CASSSLTGGHGYTF. In DNA, the CDR3 is TGTGCCAGCAGTAGCTTGACAGGGGGGCATGGCTACACCTTC.